These 27 T cell receptor beta chains came from one sample sequenced in a study of cytomegalovirus exposure and HLA in healthy donors. Primers for the PCR totalled 60 Vbeta and 13 Jbeta. Profiling relied on immunoSEQ multiplex PCR, and the TCRdb table lists in-frame clones only, not all of them. The sample lists about 70,000 clones, around 73% occurring once. Sequencing was done on a sample of PBMCs. The source is a girl aged 10-17 years in good health and CMV-seropositive.

V and J are TRBV28 and TRBJ1-3; no definite D call. The CDR3 runs 17 residues. V lost 3 bases and J 0 bases, leaving 15 bases between the germline ends. CDR1 is MDHEN and CDR2 is SYDVKM in the germline V gene. The CDR3 here is CASSLRYSDYSGNTIYF. The CDR3 DNA is TGTGCCAGCAGTTTGAGGTACTCAGATTACTCTGGAAACACCATATATTTT.

Judged by abundance, this clone is medium-sized. The chain employs TRBV4-3 and TRBJ2-1; 8 bases are shared with TRBD2. From germline, CDR1 is LGHNA and CDR2 YSLEER. This CDR3 is 16 amino acids long. J gave up 7 bases and V 0 bases, and 8 bases lay outside the gene matches. CDR3 DNA: TGCGCCAGCAGCCAAGATAGAGCGGGAGATCATAATGAGCAGTTCTTC. Protein: CASSQDRAGDHNEQFF.

The V gene is TRBV9, the J gene TRBJ1-6; 7 bases match TRBD1. CDR3 length equals 14 residues. J gave up 5 bases and V 3 bases, and 2 bases lay outside the gene matches. Germline V gene data show CDR1 as SGDLS and CDR2 as YYNGEE. This CDR3 reads CASSAGTDNSPLHF. CDR3 DNA: TGTGCCAGCAGCGCTGGGACAGATAATTCACCCCTCCACTTT.

V usage is TRBV10-1 and J usage is TRBJ2-5; 8 bases agree with TRBD2. This CDR3 comprises 14 residues. V dropped 0 bases and J dropped 5; count of bases not matched to a gene: 2. Germline V gives CDR1 WNHNN, CDR2 SYGVQD (reference sequence). CDR3 in DNA: TGCGCCAGCAGTGAGTCGCCGGGGGGGGAGACCCAGTACTTC. It is translated as CASSESPGGETQYF.

The rearrangement links TRBV30 to TRBJ1-5; 9 bases agree with TRBD1. CDR3 size: 14 residues. J gave up 5 bases and V 0 bases, and 2 bases lay outside the gene matches. Germline CDR1 and CDR2: GTSNPN and SVGIG (reference sequence). The CDR3 bases are TGTGCCTGGAGTGTGGGACAGGGCGATCAGCCCCAGCATTTT. It yields the protein CAWSVGQGDQPQHF. The full variable domain, rest sourced from reference TRBV30 and TRBJ1-5, is SQTIHQWPATLVQPVGSPLSLECTVEGTSNPNLYWYRQAAGRGLQLLFYSVGIGQISSEVPQNLSASRPQDRQFILSSKKLLLSDSGFYLCAWSVGQGDQPQHFGDGTRLSIL.

This chain joins TRBV6-1 and TRBJ2-7; D gene ambiguous. With 6 bases removed from V and 2 bases from J, the gap between germline ends came to 11 bases. The germline CDR1 and CDR2 sequences are MNHNS and SASEGT. CDR3 length: 13 residues. This chain's CDR3 is CASSKALTYEQYF. The CDR3 DNA sequence: TGTGCCAGCAGCAAAGCACTTACCTACGAGCAGTACTTC.

The chain links TRBV5-1 to TRBJ1-2; 8 nucleotides line up with TRBD1. The trim removed 4 bases at V and 9 bases at J, leaving 5 bases unmatched. The CDR3 covers 12 residues. Germline lookup yields CDR1 SGHRS and CDR2 YFSETQ. CDR3 region: CASSTGQGSYTF. Here the CDR3 DNA reads TGCGCCAGCAGCACAGGACAGGGTAGCTACACCTTC.

The chain carries TRBV27 and TRBJ1-2; D is unresolved. Deletions cut 3 bases from V and 4 bases from J, with 9 bases between. The CDR3 runs to 13 residues. Germline assignment: CDR1 MNHEY and CDR2 SMNVEV (reference sequence). CDR3 nucleotide sequence: TGTGCCAGCAGTTTTAAGTCCAGCTATGGCTACACCTTC. Its protein is CASSFKSSYGYTF.

The rearrangement links TRBV5-1 to TRBJ1-1; D may be TRBD1 (5 bases). V was cut by 3 bases and J by 6 bases, with 9 bases left in between. The germline gives CDR1 SGHRS, CDR2 YFSETQ. The CDR3 length is 12 residues. CDR3 amino acids: CASSSDKAEAFF. The DNA of the CDR3 is TGCGCCAGCAGCTCGGACAAAGCTGAAGCTTTCTTT. The full variable domain, in which reference TRBV5-1 and TRBJ1-1 provide the parts outside the CDR3, is KAGVTQTPRYLIKTRGQQVTLSCSPISGHRSVSWYQQTPGQGLQFLFEYFSETQRNKGNFPGRFSGRQFSNSRSEMNVSTLELGDSALYLCASSSDKAEAFFGQGTRLTVV.

The gene calls are TRBV10-2 and TRBJ2-2; TRBD1 might be the D (5 bases). This CDR3 is 14 amino acids long. Germline assignment: CDR1 WSHSY and CDR2 SAAADI. Trimming left V 7 bases short and J 0 bases short, with 9 bases between. CDR3 in DNA: TGCGCCAGCAAGGCAGGGCCGAACACCGGGGAGCTGTTTTTT. Its protein is CASKAGPNTGELFF.

This clone has only one observation. The chain uses TRBV5-1 and TRBJ1-5, with TRBD1 matching over 9 bases. The CDR3 sequence is 18 residues long. Germline loops: CDR1 SGHRS, CDR2 YFSETQ. Trimming cost V 4 bases and J 2 bases; bases outside gene matches: 13. Here the CDR3 reads CASSPGTGISGGNQPQHF. CDR3 nucleotides: TGCGCCAGCAGCCCCGGGACAGGGATATCAGGGGGCAATCAGCCCCAGCATTTT.

This clone has a handful of counts. CDR3 loop: CASSLTGWVAEAFF. CDR3 DNA: TGTGCCAGCAGTTTAACAGGGTGGGTTGCTGAAGCTTTCTTT. V gene TRBV27 combines with J gene TRBJ1-1, with D possibly TRBD1 on 6 matching bases. Between the trimmed V and J ends, which lost 2 bases and 6 bases, there was a span of 13 bases. Germline-derived CDR1 and CDR2 are MNHEY and SMNVEV (reference sequence). The CDR3 contains 14 residues.

The J gene is TRBJ2-7, the V gene TRBV4-2; D is possibly TRBD2 (5 bases). The ends were cut back, 1 base at V and 5 bases at J, with 15 bases in the middle. The CDR3 consists of 15 residues. Germline V gene lookup returns CDR1 LGHNA and CDR2 YNFKEQ. The CDR3 reads CASSQGDRGSDEQYF. CDR3 nucleotide sequence: TGTGCCAGCAGCCAAGGAGACCGGGGAAGCGACGAGCAGTACTTC.

This sequence joins TRBV5-4 and TRBJ1-1, with D maybe TRBD1 (5 bases). Trimming removed 4 bases at V and 1 base at J, with 11 bases between. Germline V lookup: CDR1 SGHNT, CDR2 YYREEE (reference sequence). This CDR3 region has 14 residues. CDR3 residues: CASSIGVKNTEAFF. In DNA, the CDR3 is TGTGCCAGCAGCATAGGGGTGAAGAACACTGAAGCTTTCTTT.

This clone has a handful of counts. In nucleotides, the CDR3 is TGCGCCAGCAGCCGCGAATTATCAGATACGCAGTATTTT. It is translated as CASSRELSDTQYF. The rearrangement links TRBV4-3 to TRBJ2-3; no reliable D call. Trimming left V 4 bases short and J 4 bases short, with 9 bases between. There are 13 residues in the CDR3. Germline lookup yields CDR1 LGHNA and CDR2 YSLEER.

The chain couples TRBV9 to TRBJ1-5, with TRBD1 as a possible D gene (5 bases). The CDR3 loop spans 15 amino acids. Trimming cost V 4 bases and J 0 bases, with 11 bases left between them. From germline, CDR1 is SGDLS and CDR2 YYNGEE. The CDR3 here is CASSSDSYSNQPQHF. The CDR3 nucleotides are TGTGCCAGCAGCTCCGACAGTTATAGCAATCAGCCCCAGCATTTT.

The CDR3 protein is CASSRTGYGYTF. The DNA of the CDR3 is TGTGCCAGTAGTCGGACAGGGTATGGCTACACCTTC. The chain combines TRBV19 with TRBJ1-2, with 8 positions matching TRBD1. Looked up from germline, CDR1 is LNHDA and CDR2 is SQIVND (reference sequence). Losses at the gene ends were 5 bases for V and 5 bases for J; bases not matched to a gene: 1. The CDR3 contains 12 residues.

The chain combines TRBV19 with TRBJ1-1; maybe TRBD1 (5 bases). Germline CDR1 is LNHDA and CDR2 is SQIVND (reference sequence). CDR3 size: 14 residues. With 1 base removed from V and 4 bases from J, the gap between germline ends came to 10 bases. CDR3: CASSIGTPTTEAFF. In DNA form, the CDR3 reads TGTGCCAGTAGTATAGGGACACCCACCACTGAAGCTTTCTTT.

The CDR3 here is CASSLGTPYRSSPLHF. The DNA of the CDR3 is TGTGCCAGCAGCTTGGGTACCCCATACCGTAGCTCACCCCTCCACTTT. The rearrangement uses TRBV5-4 and TRBJ1-6; no clear D gene. The CDR3 length is 16 residues. Germline CDR1 SGHNT, CDR2 YYREEE (reference sequence). V shed 0 bases and J shed 10 bases, with 17 bases lying between them.

The chain is built from TRBV10-1 and TRBJ1-1, with D perhaps matching TRBD1 (6 bases). V lost 4 bases and J lost 1, with 10 bases in between. This CDR3 contains 14 residues. In germline, CDR1 is WNHNN, CDR2 SYGVQD (reference sequence). CDR3 amino acids: CASSGGGQNTEAFF. CDR3 nucleotides: TGCGCCAGCAGTGGGGGGGGACAGAACACTGAAGCTTTCTTT.

The chain carries TRBV30 and TRBJ2-1; the D gene is possibly TRBD2 (5 bases). This CDR3 is 13 amino acids long. The V and J ends lost 7 bases and 0 bases respectively, with 10 bases between them. CDR1 is GTSNPN, CDR2 SVGIG, per germline (reference sequence). CDR3 sequence (DNA): TGTGCCTCGGACTTCAGCTCCTACAATGAGCAGTTCTTC. This encodes CASDFSSYNEQFF.

The CDR3 nucleotides read TGCGCCAGCAGCCTTGCTGGGGCCAACGTCCTGACTTTC. Residues: CASSLAGANVLTF. V is TRBV5-1 and J is TRBJ2-6; D unclear. The CDR3 length is 13 residues. CDR1 and CDR2 from the germline V gene are SGHRS and YFSETQ. V lost 4 bases and J 2 bases, leaving 4 bases between the germline ends.

The chain employs TRBV29-1 and TRBJ2-2; D is perhaps TRBD1 (6 bases). V dropped 3 bases and J dropped 4 bases, with 18 bases sitting between them. Germline-derived CDR1 and CDR2 are SQVTM and ANQGSEA. The CDR3 is 16 amino acids. The CDR3, as DNA: TGCAGCGTTGAGTCTGCGCAGGGGCGGAGCACCGGGGAGCTGTTTTTT. Translation gives CSVESAQGRSTGELFF.

The chain uses TRBV19 and TRBJ2-3; perhaps TRBD2 as D (5 bases). Trimming stripped 6 bases from V and 4 bases from J, with 14 bases between. The CDR3 loop spans 14 amino acids. Germline values: CDR1 LNHDA, CDR2 SQIVND (reference sequence). In nucleotides, the CDR3 is TGTGCCAGTAGGTCTAGCTTTTTTGCAGATACGCAGTATTTT. As protein: CASRSSFFADTQYF.

With regard to this clone: One end of the junction varies from germline; a read error may be responsible. This chain connects TRBV10-2 to TRBJ2-6, with D tentatively TRBD1 (5 bases). CDR1 WSHSY and CDR2 SAAADI come from the germline V gene. CDR3 length: 17 residues. CDR3 region: CASSESTSSSGANVPTF. The CDR3 region has the DNA TGCGCCAGCAGTGAGTCGACGAGCAGCTCTGGGGCCAACGTCCCGACTTTC.

The chain carries TRBV2 and TRBJ2-6, with a possible D match to TRBD2 (6 bases). Germline CDR1 SNHLY, CDR2 FYNNEI. V was trimmed by 6 bases and J by 0 bases, leaving 9 bases between them. The CDR3 sequence is 15 residues long. CDR3 DNA: TGTGCCAGCAGGGGACTCTCCTCTGGGGCCAACGTCCTGACTTTC. Translating it yields CASRGLSSGANVLTF.

The chain uses TRBV5-1 and TRBJ1-2, with no clear D. Germline-derived CDR1 and CDR2 are SGHRS and YFSETQ. Trimming removed 5 bases at V and 0 bases at J, with 11 bases between. This CDR3 region has 14 residues. The CDR3 DNA is TGCGCCAGCAGGTCAGACTTAGCTAACTATGGCTACACCTTC. Translated, it gives CASRSDLANYGYTF.